This TCR beta chain is drawn from a study of cytomegalovirus exposure and HLA in healthy donors (dated 2017 in TCRdb). The study in broad terms: An earlier analysis of roughly 500 of the donors reported more than 250 Gb of sequence data and 120 million or so unique TCR beta sequences from around 200 million T cells. Donor age, sex, ethnicity and CMV serostatus were collected together with the repertoire data. The study aimed to test whether cataloging public T cell receptors could reveal signatures of past pathogen exposure. Besides the first cohort of about 730 subjects, a separate validation cohort made up of over 95 different subjects was used. On average, approximately 250,000 unique TCR beta nucleotide sequences were sequenced per donor among a few hundred genotyped donors of the cohort, with about 19% of those sequences being non-productive. Every repertoire in the discovery cohort had been generated on one and the same sequencing platform. Typing coverage differed by locus: A, B, C, DRB1 and DQB1 were typed in roughly 629-630 donors, DQA1 in 522, DPA1 in roughly 590, and DPB1 in roughly 470. An early release that covered around 590 HLA-typed donors contained around 300 gigabases of sequencing data and 65 million to 100 million unique TCR sequences. About five DR-DQ haplotypes were treated as single units for association and clustering because of strong linkage in the cohort. To predict cytomegalovirus infection status, the study combined high-throughput TCR immunosequencing, statistical association of individual TCRs with disease status, and machine learning. The study profiled the T cell repertoires of more than 500 subjects by immunosequencing and related them to cytomegalovirus serostatus. The later analysis used no new phenotypic data to find candidate immune exposures, relying instead on TCR beta sequences and their occurrence across donors. Of the roughly 420 genotyped donors, roughly 76% were placed in the genetic ancestry cluster associated with self-reported Caucasian donors. Class I and class II HLA loci were covered by the typing at four-digit resolution. Genome-wide SNP genotypes for about 55% of the 666 donors were used in a later genetic analysis, which treated that subset as a discovery cohort. In a later analysis, previously published TCR beta repertoires from 550 to 750 donors were re-analyzed and high-resolution HLA genotyping was added so that TCR occurrence patterns could be studied. To decide whether each TCR beta V gene segment behaved as functional or pseudogenic, an earlier analysis of over 500 of the donors relied on high-throughput TCR beta sequencing. General study outcomes and caveats: Three of the identified cytomegalovirus-associated TCR beta chains were confirmed in vitro to be specific for cytomegalovirus antigens. In an earlier analysis of approximately 590 of the donors, most TCR beta V segments appeared in productive rearrangements about 90% or about 30% of the time, broadly matching IMGT annotations. Only TCR beta chains were sequenced in this cohort, and the absence of alpha or paired-chain data limited detectable features. The sequencing pipeline was judged likely to have produced a cluster of highly shared sequence variants as a technical artifact. The earlier analysis of some 540 of the donors excluded roughly 17 rarely observed V segments, including chromosome 9 orphons, because counts were too low. The presence/absence analyses assumed that sequencing depth was roughly uniform across donors, and that assumption may not be true. A later analysis reported that several top co-occurrence clusters appeared linked to parvovirus B19, influenza, CMV and Epstein-Barr virus. A further reported finding was that TCR beta sequences accurately predicted the HLA-A and HLA-B alleles for most subjects in the first cohort. According to the authors, the approach could potentially be generalized to other disease states and immunological phenotypes. Correlated functional status among segregating V segments might reflect linkage disequilibrium, but an unknown experimental factor could not be ruled out. According to a later analysis, most CMV-associated TCR beta chains appeared to be HLA-restricted, and the HLA associations seemed to be driven largely by CMV exposure. The study gave a list of roughly 150 TCR beta chains associated with cytomegalovirus. Because HLA typing was missing for some donors at each locus, association tests included only the typed subset. The classifier was reported to diagnose cytomegalovirus status with high specificity and sensitivity in both the original and validation cohorts. According to a later genetic analysis, donors in an Asian-associated ancestry cluster had fewer N-insertions in productive TCRs than the approximately 610-donor mean. In a later genetic analysis, a missense DCLRE1C variant was associated with V-gene and J-gene trimming of TCR beta chains, and the association was replicated in an independent cohort. While some public TCRs were present in many individuals, most TCR sequences turned up only very rarely across donors. A later analysis found that HLA-associated TCR beta chains were more clonally expanded and had lower generation probabilities than equally common non-associated chains. In a later analysis, TCR association rates were found to vary across HLA loci, with the most associated TCRs seen for DRB1 alleles and the fewest for HLA-C alleles. Because the 87-base-pair reads could not distinguish some IMGT-functional V segments, including TRBV6-2 and TRBV6-3, those segments were excluded. When HLA alleles, especially DR and DQ, strongly co-occurred, TCR associations were difficult to assign to individual alleles. In a later analysis, 15,000 to 20,000 TCR beta sequences were associated with specific HLA alleles at a false discovery rate of 0.05. For the cohort, immune exposure information was limited to CMV serostatus.

A remark on this clone: Which antigen it targets is not known. Base qualities were left out, and no much larger clone turns up one base away.

Via the germline V gene, CDR1 is LGHNA and CDR2 YNFKEQ. Measured from the cysteine to the phenylalanine, the CDR3 is 17 residues long. Kept here is only the CDR3 DNA, which spans 51 bases and is read in frame from base 1. V loses 0 bases of germline sequence and J loses 1 base, and the interval between the two ends is 15 bases. The cohort consisted of approximately 690 healthy bone marrow donors. At the time of sampling, every cohort member was nominally healthy, though immune exposures that went unrecorded were likely present. The donor tested CMV seropositive, placing the donor among the 250 to 300 seropositive members of the cohort. A peripheral blood sample was provided by each donor, and peripheral blood mononuclear cells were used for TCR beta sequencing. Genomic DNA was extracted from the blood cell samples with the Qiagen DNeasy Blood Extraction Kit. The receptor library was made with the immunoSEQ multiplex PCR assay. For the multiplex PCR, a mixture combining 60 forward primers for TCR Vbeta segments and 13 reverse primers for TCR Jbeta segments was used. A multiplex PCR assay on genomic DNA amplified the CDR3 region of rearranged TCR beta genes. On the Illumina HiSeq System, the amplified TCR beta libraries were sequenced as 87-base-pair reads. As for the authors' bioinformatics: A later analysis counted about 80 million unique TCR beta chains across the 550 to 700 repertoires, and roughly 10 million of these chains were shared by at least two donors. Raw reads were error-corrected and collapsed into unique sequences by a nearest-neighbor algorithm in which closely related sequences were merged to remove PCR and sequencing errors. To assign V, D and J gene segments, CDR3 sequences were aligned to IMGT reference sequences. For a sequence to be retained, at least a six-nucleotide match to both a V gene segment and a J gene segment was required. Rearrangements were classified as productive when the CDR3 lacked stop codons and remained in frame with V and J, and all other rearrangements were classified as non-productive. CDR3 was defined by IMGT convention, running from the second conserved V-encoded cysteine to the conserved J-encoded phenylalanine. The earlier analysis of about 610 of the donors excluded sequences that lacked an unambiguous match to a single V gene segment. In an earlier analysis of approximately 550 of the donors, V segments were called functional above 56.7% productive rearrangements and were called segregating when the between-donor standard deviation exceeded 5%. A statistical classification framework was built for diagnosing cytomegalovirus status from the catalog of TCR beta chain sequences. In a later analysis, TCR nucleotide sequences were compared against IMGT/GENE-DB human TR gene sequences so that V and J genes could be assigned. The TCRdist pipeline was used in a later analysis to assign CDR3 sequences and most-parsimonious VDJ recombination scenarios. A later analysis defined each TCR beta chain by its CDR3 amino acid sequence plus V-gene family, and excluded reads lacking a unique V-gene family. As a way to deal with suspected cross-contamination and a sequencing artifact, a later analysis dropped roughly 620 nucleotide sequences that were highly shared and had low generation probability. In a later analysis, a clonal expansion index was calculated for each public chain from normalized within-repertoire ranks of inferred template counts. In a later analysis, generation probabilities were computed with a VDJ recombination model fitted to out-of-frame rearrangements, and the resulting probabilities were checked against IGoR. In a later analysis, TCR-TCR, TCR-HLA and TCR-CMV co-occurrence was scored with hypergeometric tests, and a repertoire-size bias correction was applied to TCR pairs. A later analysis estimated false discovery rates by permuting HLA or CMV assignments 20 times. In a later analysis, co-occurring TCRs were grouped using DBSCAN, and TCRdist sequence similarity was added for clustering within HLA-allele-positive subsets. Repertoires with fewer than 30,000 or more than 120,000 public chains were left out of co-occurrence clustering, as were a handful of repertoires with anomalous nucleotide sharing. TCRdb holds this immuneACCESS table with in-frame rearrangements only. Some clones are missing; in checked studies, unresolved V genes explain under half, and the rest has no known cause. That table furnishes V, J and clone size, whereas the DNA furnished D and trimming. The sample table holds under 200,000 clones, of which around 80% were seen once. Of the sample, 2.5% to 3.5% falls within the top ten clones.

Sequenced input: PBMCs. The clonotype comes from a woman aged 45 to 65 in good health and CMV-seropositive. The chain employs TRBV4-2 and TRBJ2-5; the best D guess is TRBD2, with 6 bases matching. CDR3 sequence: CASSQDQAGPVQETQYF. DNA sequence: TGTGCCAGCAGCCAAGATCAAGCGGGTCCGGTCCAAGAGACCCAGTACTTC.